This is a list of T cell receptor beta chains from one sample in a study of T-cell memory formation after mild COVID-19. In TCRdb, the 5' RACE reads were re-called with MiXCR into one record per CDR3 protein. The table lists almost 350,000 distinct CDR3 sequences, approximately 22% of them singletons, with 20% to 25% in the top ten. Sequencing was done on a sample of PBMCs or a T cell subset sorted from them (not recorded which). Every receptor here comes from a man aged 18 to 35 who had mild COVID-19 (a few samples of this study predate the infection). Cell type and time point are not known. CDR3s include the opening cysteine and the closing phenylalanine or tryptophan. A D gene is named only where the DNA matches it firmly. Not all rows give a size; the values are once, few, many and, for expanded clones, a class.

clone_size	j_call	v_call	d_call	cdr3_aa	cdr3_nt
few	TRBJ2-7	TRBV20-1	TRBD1	CSARDPPRTGGNSYEQYF	TGCAGTGCTAGAGACCCACCCAGGACAGGGGGTAACTCCTACGAGCAGTACTTC
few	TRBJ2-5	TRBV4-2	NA	CASSHPGMETQYF	TGTGCCAGCAGCCATCCCGGGATGGAGACCCAGTACTTC
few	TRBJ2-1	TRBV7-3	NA	CASSAQGGSSNEQFF	TGTGCCAGCAGCGCACAGGGAGGGAGTAGCAATGAGCAGTTCTTC
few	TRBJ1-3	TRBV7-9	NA	CASRSARSGTGNTIYF	TGTGCCAGCAGAAGCGCCCGTTCGGGAACTGGAAACACCATATATTTT
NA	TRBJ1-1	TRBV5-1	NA	CASSLGSLMNTEAFF	TGCGCCAGCAGCTTAGGTTCACTGATGAACACTGAAGCTTTCTTT
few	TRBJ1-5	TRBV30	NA	CAWALGGNQPQHF	TGTGCCTGGGCCTTAGGGGGCAATCAGCCCCAGCATTTT
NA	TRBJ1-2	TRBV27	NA	CASSIAQTGAYGYTF	TGTGCCAGCAGTATCGCCCAGACAGGAGCCTATGGCTACACCTTC
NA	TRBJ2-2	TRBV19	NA	CASSGRGGYTGELFF	TGTGCCAGTAGTGGCAGGGGTGGGTACACCGGGGAGCTGTTTTTT
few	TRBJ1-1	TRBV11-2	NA	CASSRGGGYTEAFF	TGTGCCAGCAGCCGGGGAGGCGGGTACACTGAAGCTTTCTTT
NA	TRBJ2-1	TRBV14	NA	CASSQDRRTGQFF	TGTGCCAGCAGCCAAGATCGACGGACTGGTCAGTTCTTC
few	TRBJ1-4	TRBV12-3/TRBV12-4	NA	CASSHLGGSNEKLFF	TGTGCCAGCAGCCACCTCGGGGGGTCTAATGAAAAACTGTTTTTT
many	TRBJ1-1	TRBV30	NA	CAWSVQGSAFF	TGTGCCTGGAGTGTTCAGGGATCGGCTTTCTTT
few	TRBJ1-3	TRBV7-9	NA	CASSAQTTSGNTIYF	TGTGCCAGCAGCGCACAGACGACCTCTGGAAACACCATATATTTT
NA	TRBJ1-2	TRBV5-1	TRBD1	CASSPGQGLPYGYTF	TGCGCCAGCAGCCCAGGACAGGGGTTACCGTATGGCTACACCTTC
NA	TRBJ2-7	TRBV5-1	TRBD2	CASSPRPNSGAYEQYF	TGCGCCAGCAGCCCCCGTCCAAATAGCGGGGCCTACGAGCAGTACTTC
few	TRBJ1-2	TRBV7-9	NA	CASSFPRSGYTF	TGTGCCAGCAGCTTCCCCCGTTCGGGCTACACCTTC
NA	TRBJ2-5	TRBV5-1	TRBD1	CASSLEGWTGPQETQYF	TGCGCCAGCAGCTTGGAAGGGTGGACAGGGCCCCAAGAGACCCAGTACTTC
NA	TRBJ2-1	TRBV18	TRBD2	CASSPVGLAGEPYNEQFF	TGTGCCAGCTCACCGGTTGGACTAGCGGGGGAACCTTACAATGAGCAGTTCTTC
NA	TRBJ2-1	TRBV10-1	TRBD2	CASSGGLAGENEQFF	TGCGCCAGCAGTGGAGGACTAGCGGGGGAGAATGAGCAGTTCTTC
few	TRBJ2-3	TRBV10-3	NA	CAISGTPGPKTDTQYF	TGTGCCATCAGTGGCACCCCAGGGCCGAAGACAGATACGCAGTATTTT
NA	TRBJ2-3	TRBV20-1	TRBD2	CSARKGSGGAADTQYF	TGCAGTGCTCGGAAAGGAAGCGGGGGGGCCGCAGATACGCAGTATTTT
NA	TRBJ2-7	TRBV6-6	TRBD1	CASSGTGLKEQYF	TGTGCCAGCAGTGGGACAGGGCTTAAAGAGCAGTACTTC
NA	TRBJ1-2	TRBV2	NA	CASSEEQPNYGYTF	TGTGCCAGCAGTGAAGAACAGCCAAACTATGGCTACACCTTC
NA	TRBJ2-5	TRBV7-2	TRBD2	CASSLVSSGGAGETQYF	TGTGCCAGCAGCTTAGTTTCCAGCGGGGGCGCCGGGGAGACCCAGTACTTC
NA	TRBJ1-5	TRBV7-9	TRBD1	CASSPQGGQDQPQHF	TGTGCCAGCAGCCCGCAGGGGGGGCAGGATCAGCCCCAGCATTTT
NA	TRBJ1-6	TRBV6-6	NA	CASRPPQVWSDLALHF	TGTGCCAGCAGACCTCCACAGGTCTGGTCTGATTTAGCCCTCCACTTT
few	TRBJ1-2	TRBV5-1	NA	CASSQDGANYGYTF	TGCGCCAGCAGCCAAGACGGAGCTAACTATGGCTACACCTTC
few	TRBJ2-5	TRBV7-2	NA	CASSPGQSGTQYF	TGTGCCAGCAGCCCGGGGCAGAGCGGGACCCAGTACTTC
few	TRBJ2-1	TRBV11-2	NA	CASSLAVLNNEQFF	TGTGCCAGCAGCTTAGCGGTCCTTAACAATGAGCAGTTCTTC
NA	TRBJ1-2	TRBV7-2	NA	CASSPTSSRINYGYTF	TGTGCCAGCAGCCCCACCAGCAGTCGAATCAACTATGGCTACACCTTC
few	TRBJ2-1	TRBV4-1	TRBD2	CASSPHPAGKNEQFF	TGCGCCAGCAGCCCTCATCCAGCGGGGAAGAATGAGCAGTTCTTC
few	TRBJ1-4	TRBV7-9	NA	CASSSPPPAPMQAATNEKLFF	TGTGCCAGCAGCTCGCCGCCCCCCGCTCCAATGCAGGCTGCAACTAATGAAAAACTGTTTTTT
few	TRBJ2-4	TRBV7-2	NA	CASSLRWDPAVPKYF	TGTGCCAGCAGCTTACGTTGGGACCCAGCTGTCCCTAAATACTTC
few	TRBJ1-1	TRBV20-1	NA	CSASSQRNTEAFF	TGCAGTGCTAGTAGTCAGAGGAACACTGAAGCTTTCTTT
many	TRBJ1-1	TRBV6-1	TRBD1	CASSEEGGGAVTEAFF	TGTGCCAGCAGTGAAGAGGGAGGGGGCGCAGTCACTGAAGCTTTCTTT
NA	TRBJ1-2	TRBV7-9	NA	CASSLGNGNYGYTF	TGTGCCAGCAGCTTAGGAAACGGGAACTATGGCTACACCTTC
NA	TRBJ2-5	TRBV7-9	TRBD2	CASSLPASGGQETQYF	TGTGCCAGCAGCTTACCGGCTAGCGGGGGACAAGAGACCCAGTACTTC
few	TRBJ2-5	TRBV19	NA	CASSMKGWETQYF	TGTGCCAGTAGTATGAAGGGTTGGGAGACCCAGTACTTC
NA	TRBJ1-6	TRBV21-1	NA	CASSSEEDSPLHF	TGTGCCAGCAGCAGTGAAGAGGATTCACCCCTCCACTTT
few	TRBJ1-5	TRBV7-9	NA	CASARVGNNQPQHF	TGTGCCAGCGCTAGGGTCGGAAACAATCAGCCCCAGCATTTT
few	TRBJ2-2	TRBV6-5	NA	CASSYSGAVGELFF	TGTGCCAGCAGTTACTCTGGGGCTGTCGGGGAGCTGTTTTTT
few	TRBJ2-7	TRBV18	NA	CASSPSRGPLEQYF	TGTGCCAGCTCACCAAGTCGGGGCCCTTTGGAGCAGTACTTC
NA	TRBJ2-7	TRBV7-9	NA	CASSPPGDHEQYF	TGTGCCAGCAGCCCCCCGGGCGACCACGAGCAGTACTTC
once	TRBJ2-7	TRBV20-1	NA	CSVRGGTDLYEQYF	TGCAGTGTAAGAGGGGGGACCGACCTCTACGAGCAGTACTTC
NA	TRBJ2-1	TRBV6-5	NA	CASSYRRGGNEQFF	TGTGCCAGCAGTTATAGGAGGGGGGGCAATGAGCAGTTCTTC
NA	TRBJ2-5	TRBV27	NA	CASSLGPGLQETQYF	TGTGCCAGCAGTTTGGGCCCCGGACTTCAAGAGACCCAGTACTTC
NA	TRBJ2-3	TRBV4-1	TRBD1	CASSQEGTGGADTQYF	TGCGCCAGCAGCCAAGAGGGGACAGGGGGCGCCGATACGCAGTATTTT
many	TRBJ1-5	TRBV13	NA	CASSLTAGQYSNQPQHF	TGTGCCAGCAGCTTAACCGCAGGACAATATAGCAATCAGCCCCAGCATTTT
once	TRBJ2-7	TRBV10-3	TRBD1	CATLGQGPHEQYF	TGTGCCACCCTGGGACAGGGGCCCCACGAGCAGTACTTC
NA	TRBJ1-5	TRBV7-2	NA	CASSLEGQRNQPQHF	TGTGCCAGCAGCTTAGAGGGACAACGCAATCAGCCCCAGCATTTT
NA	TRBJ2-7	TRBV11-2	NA	CASSPGQPGEQYF	TGTGCCAGCAGCCCAGGACAGCCAGGCGAGCAGTACTTC
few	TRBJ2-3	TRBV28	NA	CASSLELGQLGDTQYF	TGTGCCAGCAGTTTAGAATTAGGACAGTTGGGCGATACGCAGTATTTT